Presented here are 6 T cell receptor beta chains from one specimen sequenced in a study of shared clonotypes between healthy human individuals. Some clones are missing from TCRdb's copy, which holds only in-frame ones; the method was immunoSEQ multiplex PCR. The sample records approximately 180,000 clones, approximately 92% being singletons. Sample: naive CD4+ T cells sorted from blood. Documented subset: CD45RA+ positively selected. The origin of the receptors is a woman under 40 in good health.

The V call is TRBV5-1, the J call TRBJ1-1, with D hard to call. The CDR3 contains 14 residues. Germline V gene sequence: CDR1 SGHRS, CDR2 YFSETQ. V was cut by 0 bases and J by 8 bases, with 14 bases left in between. CDR3 loop: CASSLEGGLTEAFF. The CDR3 DNA reads TGCGCCAGCAGCTTGGAGGGAGGGTTGACCGAAGCTTTCTTT.

The J gene is TRBJ2-5, the V gene TRBV11-2; 8 bases fit TRBD1. The DNA matches TRBJ2-7 better at its end, which makes the J call doubtful. Germline assignment: CDR1 SGHAT and CDR2 FQNNGV. This CDR3 is 15 amino acids long. CDR3 region: CASRTPGQARYEQYF. The CDR3 DNA sequence: TGTGCCAGCAGAACTCCGGGACAGGCTCGTTACGAGCAGTACTTC.

The J gene is TRBJ2-7, the V gene TRBV7-9, with TRBD2 matching over 11 bases. Unmatched junction bases numbered 6, after V lost 6 bases and J lost 2 bases. The CDR3 covers 15 residues. Germline CDR1 is SEHNR and CDR2 is FQNEAQ (reference sequence). The DNA for the CDR3 is TGTGCCAGCAGTCAAAGACTAGCGGGACCCTACGAGCAGTACTTC. Its protein is CASSQRLAGPYEQYF.

The gene calls are TRBV5-1 and TRBJ1-1, with 9 bases that match TRBD1. The germline CDR1 and CDR2 sequences are SGHRS and YFSETQ. Trimming at V came to 2 bases and at J to 2 bases, leaving 7 bases not matched to a gene. The CDR3 runs to 16 residues. The CDR3 reads CASSLDGTGGNTEAFF. CDR3 nucleotides: TGCGCCAGCAGCTTAGACGGAACAGGGGGCAACACTGAAGCTTTCTTT.

This clone was counted a few times. The chain uses TRBV28 and TRBJ2-7; no firm D call. V dropped 4 bases and J dropped 3 bases, with 4 bases sitting between them. Germline CDR1 reads MDHEN; CDR2 reads SYDVKM. The CDR3 runs to 11 residues. The CDR3, as DNA: TGTGCCAGCAGTTGGGACTACGAGCAGTACTTC. This translates into CASSWDYEQYF.

The genes are TRBV7-2 and TRBJ2-1, with D unclear. Germline CDR1 SGHTA, CDR2 FQGNSA. The CDR3 contains 13 residues. With 2 bases removed from V and 5 bases from J, the gap between germline ends came to 7 bases. The CDR3: CASSLPQNNEQFF. Written as DNA, the CDR3 is TGTGCCAGCAGCTTACCCCAGAACAATGAGCAGTTCTTC.